In this sample, the clone carrying this T cell receptor (beta chain) turned up many times. Its antigen remains unidentified. The junction shows a germline mismatch at one end, possibly a read error. Ophthalmopathy patients had Clinical Activity Score at least 3, NOSPECS grade at least 4, duration under 3 months. This sample was included in a study of T cells in Graves' hyperthyroidism and ophthalmopathy. Study-level results: In the blood, most expanded thyroid clonotypes above 0.001 appeared as well.

Amplified TCR beta CDR3 regions came from RNA transcripts. TCR CDR3 regions were first amplified by RT-PCR with HTBI primers. In TCRdb, the multiplex PCR reads were re-called with MiXCR into one record per CDR3 protein. In the table there are about 480,000 distinct CDR3 sequences, about 24% of which are singletons. This CDR3 spans 11 amino acids. CDR1 and CDR2 from the germline V gene are SEHNR and FQNEAQ (reference sequence). Input material: blood. The V call is TRBV7-9, the J call TRBJ1-1, with D hard to call. The clonotype was recovered from a woman aged 30 to 39 with Graves' ophthalmopathy. CDR3 in DNA: TGTGCCAGCAGCTTATTAGTGAAGCTTGACTTT. Protein product: CASSLLVKLDF.